This entry describes one T cell receptor beta chain. Sequencing used immunoSEQ multiplex PCR; TCRdb keeps in-frame clones, though not all of them. This sample has around 40,000 clones; 70% to 90% occur once, and the top ten carry 2.6%. The data were taken from a study of PD-L1 blockade in urothelial cancer. Turning to the study itself: Patients had received 0 to 3 prior chemotherapy regimens. Peripheral blood specimens exhibited a median yield of about 140,000 T cells.

Time point given: peripheral blood 6 weeks after treatment start. All patients carried locally advanced or metastatic urothelial carcinoma. The sample was PBMCs, taken around atezolizumab (anti-PD-L1) treatment. The receptor comes from a man between 65 and 85 years old with urothelial cancer.

Written as DNA, the CDR3 is TGTGCCAGCAGTTTCTCGACCCCGAGGAAGACTGAAGCTTTCTTT. Its translation is CASSFSTPRKTEAFF. This chain uses TRBV28 with TRBJ1-1, with D uncertain. CDR3 length equals 15 residues. The V gene lost 3 bases and the J gene lost 5 bases, with 16 bases spanning the gap. Looked up from germline, CDR1 is MDHEN and CDR2 is SYDVKM.